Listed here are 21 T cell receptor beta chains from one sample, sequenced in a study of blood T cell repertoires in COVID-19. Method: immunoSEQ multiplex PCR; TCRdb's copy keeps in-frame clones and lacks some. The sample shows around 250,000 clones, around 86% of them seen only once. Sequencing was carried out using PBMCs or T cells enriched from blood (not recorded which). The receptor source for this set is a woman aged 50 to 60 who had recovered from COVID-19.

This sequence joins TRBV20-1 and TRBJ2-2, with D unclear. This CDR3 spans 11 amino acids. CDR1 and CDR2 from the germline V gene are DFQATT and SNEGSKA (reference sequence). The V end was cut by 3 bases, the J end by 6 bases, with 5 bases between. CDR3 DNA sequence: TGCAGTGCTAGTCGTCCCGGGGAGCTGTTTTTT. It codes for CSASRPGELFF.

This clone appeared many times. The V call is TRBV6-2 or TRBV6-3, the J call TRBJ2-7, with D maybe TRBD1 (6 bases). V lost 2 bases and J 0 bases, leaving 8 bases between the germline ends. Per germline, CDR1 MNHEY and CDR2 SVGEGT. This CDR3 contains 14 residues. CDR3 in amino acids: CASSYGTNSYEQYF. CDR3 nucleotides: TGTGCCAGCAGTTACGGGACAAACTCCTACGAGCAGTACTTC.

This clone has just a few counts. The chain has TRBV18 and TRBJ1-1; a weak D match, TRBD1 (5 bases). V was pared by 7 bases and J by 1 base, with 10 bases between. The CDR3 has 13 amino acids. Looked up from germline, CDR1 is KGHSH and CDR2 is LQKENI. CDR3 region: CASFRAANTEAFF. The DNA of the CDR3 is TGTGCCAGCTTCAGGGCGGCGAACACTGAAGCTTTCTTT.

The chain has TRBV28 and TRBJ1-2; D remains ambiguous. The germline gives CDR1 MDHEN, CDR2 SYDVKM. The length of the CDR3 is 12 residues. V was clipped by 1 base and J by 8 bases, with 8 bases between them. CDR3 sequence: CASSLFGRGYTF. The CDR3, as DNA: TGTGCCAGCAGTTTATTTGGGCGCGGCTACACCTTC.

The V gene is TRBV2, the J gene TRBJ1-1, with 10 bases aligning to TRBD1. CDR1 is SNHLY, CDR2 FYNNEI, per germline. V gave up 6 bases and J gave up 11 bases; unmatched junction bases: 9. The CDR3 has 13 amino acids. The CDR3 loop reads CASRAGTGVYAFF. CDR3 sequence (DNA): TGTGCCAGCAGGGCCGGGACAGGGGTATATGCTTTCTTT.

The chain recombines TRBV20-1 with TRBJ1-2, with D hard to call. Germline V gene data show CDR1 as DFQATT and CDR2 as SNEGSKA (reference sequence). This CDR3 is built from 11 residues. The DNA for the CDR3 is TGCCAAGCGTTAGTGACGGTGGGCTACACCTTC. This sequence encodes CQALVTVGYTF.

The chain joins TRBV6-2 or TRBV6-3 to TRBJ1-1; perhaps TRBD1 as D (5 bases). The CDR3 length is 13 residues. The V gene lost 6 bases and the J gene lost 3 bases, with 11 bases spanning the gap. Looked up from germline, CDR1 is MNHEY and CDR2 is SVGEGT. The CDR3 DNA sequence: TGTGCCAGCAGCTTAGGGGTAGACACTGAAGCTTTCTTT. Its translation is CASSLGVDTEAFF.

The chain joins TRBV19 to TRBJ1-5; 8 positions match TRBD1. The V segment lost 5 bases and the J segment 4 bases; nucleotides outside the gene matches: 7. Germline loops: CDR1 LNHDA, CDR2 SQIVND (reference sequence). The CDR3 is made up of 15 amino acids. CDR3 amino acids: CASSGQGEGNQPQHF. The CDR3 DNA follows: TGTGCCAGTAGTGGACAGGGTGAAGGGAATCAGCCCCAGCATTTT.

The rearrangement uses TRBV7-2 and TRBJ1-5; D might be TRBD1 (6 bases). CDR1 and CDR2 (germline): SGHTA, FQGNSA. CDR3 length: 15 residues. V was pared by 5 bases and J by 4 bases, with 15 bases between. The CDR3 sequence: CASSRQGRQNQPQHF. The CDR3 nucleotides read TGTGCCAGCAGCCGTCAGGGGCGGCAAAATCAGCCCCAGCATTTT.

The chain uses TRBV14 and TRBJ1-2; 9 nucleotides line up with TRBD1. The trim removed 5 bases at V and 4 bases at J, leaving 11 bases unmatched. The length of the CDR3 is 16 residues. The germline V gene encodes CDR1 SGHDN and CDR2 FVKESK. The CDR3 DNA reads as TGTGCCAGCAGCGCCGGGACAGGGTTGTTAGGCTATGGCTACACCTTC. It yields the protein CASSAGTGLLGYGYTF.

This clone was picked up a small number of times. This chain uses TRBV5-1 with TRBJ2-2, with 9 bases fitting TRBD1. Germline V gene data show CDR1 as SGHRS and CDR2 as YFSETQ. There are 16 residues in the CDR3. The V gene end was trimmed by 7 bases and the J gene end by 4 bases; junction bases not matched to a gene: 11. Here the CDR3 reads CASSTRGQGPTGELFF. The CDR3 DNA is TGCGCCAGCTCCACCAGGGGACAGGGACCCACCGGGGAGCTGTTTTTT.

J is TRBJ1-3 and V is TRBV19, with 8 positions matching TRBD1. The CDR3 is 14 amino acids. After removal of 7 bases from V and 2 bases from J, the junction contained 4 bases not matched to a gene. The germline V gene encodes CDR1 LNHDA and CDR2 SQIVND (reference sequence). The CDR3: CASTSGGAGNTIYF. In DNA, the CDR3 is TGTGCCAGTACATCAGGGGGCGCTGGAAACACCATATATTTT.

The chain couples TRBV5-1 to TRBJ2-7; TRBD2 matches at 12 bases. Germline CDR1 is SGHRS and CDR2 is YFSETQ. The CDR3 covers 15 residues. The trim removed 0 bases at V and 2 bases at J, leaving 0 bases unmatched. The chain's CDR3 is CASSLGTSGAYEQYF. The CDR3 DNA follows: TGCGCCAGCAGCTTGGGGACTAGCGGGGCCTACGAGCAGTACTTC.

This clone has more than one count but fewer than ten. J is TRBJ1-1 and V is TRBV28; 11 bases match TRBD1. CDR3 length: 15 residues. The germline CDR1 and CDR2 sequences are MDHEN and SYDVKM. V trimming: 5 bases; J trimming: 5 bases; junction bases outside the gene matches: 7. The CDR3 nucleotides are TGTGCCAGCAGTCCCTCCGGGACAGGGGGGACTGAAGCTTTCTTT. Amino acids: CASSPSGTGGTEAFF.

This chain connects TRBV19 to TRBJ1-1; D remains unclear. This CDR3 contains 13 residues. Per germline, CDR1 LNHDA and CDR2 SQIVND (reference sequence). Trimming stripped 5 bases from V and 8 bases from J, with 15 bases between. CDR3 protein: CASSPHNLAEAFF. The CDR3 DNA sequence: TGTGCCAGTAGTCCACATAACCTGGCCGAAGCTTTCTTT.

CDR3 coding DNA: TGTGCCAGCAGTGACAGGGGCCACGAGCAGTACTTC. Translating it yields CASSDRGHEQYF. The V call is TRBV9, the J call TRBJ2-7, with 8 bases identical to TRBD1. Germline-derived CDR1 and CDR2 are SGDLS and YYNGEE. Trimming cost V 5 bases and J 5 bases; bases outside gene matches: 3. This CDR3 spans 12 amino acids. Full variable domain (outside the CDR3, taken from reference TRBV9 and TRBJ2-7): DSGVTQTPKHLITATGQRVTLRCSPRSGDLSVYWYQQSLDQGLQFLIQYYNGEERAKGNILERFSAQQFPDLHSELNLSSLELGDSALYFCASSDRGHEQYFGPGTRLTVT.

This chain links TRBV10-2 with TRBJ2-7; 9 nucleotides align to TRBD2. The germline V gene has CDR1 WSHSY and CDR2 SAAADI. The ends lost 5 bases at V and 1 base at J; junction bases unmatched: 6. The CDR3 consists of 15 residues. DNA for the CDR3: TGCGCCAGCAGTAAACAGCGGGGGGAATCCTACGAGCAGTACTTC. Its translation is CASSKQRGESYEQYF.

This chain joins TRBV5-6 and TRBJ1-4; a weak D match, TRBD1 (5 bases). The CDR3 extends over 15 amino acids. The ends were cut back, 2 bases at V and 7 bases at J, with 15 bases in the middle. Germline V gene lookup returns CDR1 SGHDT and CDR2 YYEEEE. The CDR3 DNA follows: TGTGCCAGCAGCTTTTTTAGGGCAGGGTCTGAAAAACTGTTTTTT. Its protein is CASSFFRAGSEKLFF.

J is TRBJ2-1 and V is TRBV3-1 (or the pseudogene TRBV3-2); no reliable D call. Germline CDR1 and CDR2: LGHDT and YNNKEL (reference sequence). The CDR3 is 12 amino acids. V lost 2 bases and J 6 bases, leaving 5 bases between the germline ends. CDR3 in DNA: TGTGCCAGCAGCCAAATCTCCAATGAGCAGTTCTTC. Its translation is CASSQISNEQFF.

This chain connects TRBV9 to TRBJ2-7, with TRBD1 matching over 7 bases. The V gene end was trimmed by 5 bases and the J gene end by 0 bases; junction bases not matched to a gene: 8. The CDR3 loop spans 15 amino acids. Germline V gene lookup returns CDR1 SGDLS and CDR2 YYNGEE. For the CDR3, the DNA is TGTGCCAGCAGTTCAGGGGACAGTCGCTCCTACGAGCAGTACTTC. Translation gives CASSSGDSRSYEQYF.

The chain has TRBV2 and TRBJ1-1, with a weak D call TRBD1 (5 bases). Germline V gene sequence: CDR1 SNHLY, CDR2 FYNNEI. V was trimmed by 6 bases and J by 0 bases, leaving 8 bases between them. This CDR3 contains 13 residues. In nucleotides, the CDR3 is TGTGCCAGCAGGGGGGGGGTGAACACTGAAGCTTTCTTT. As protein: CASRGGVNTEAFF.